The TCR beta chain under discussion was sequenced for a study of blood T cell repertoires in COVID-19. CDR3 length: 17 residues. Profiling relied on immunoSEQ multiplex PCR, and the TCRdb table lists in-frame clones only, not all of them. The repertoire holds roughly 280,000 clones, with more than 80% as singletons. The clonotype originates from a woman aged 18-29 years who had recovered from COVID-19. The chain links TRBV21-1 to TRBJ2-7; TRBD1 was called by the table and not checked on the DNA. TRBV21-1 is shown as a pseudogene. Sequencing used PBMCs or T cells enriched from blood (not recorded which). The CDR3 spells CASSVTQGPIQGYEQYF. DNA of the CDR3: TGTGCCAGCAGCGTTACACAGGGCCCGATTCAGGGGTACGAGCAGTACTTC.